Following are 32 T cell receptor beta chains from one sample sequenced in a study of T-cell reconstitution after alpha-beta-depleted transplantation in children (dated by TCRdb to 2016 to 2017). In the paper's terms, the treatment or condition label means: allogeneic hematopoietic cell transplantation with graft depleted of TCRalphabeta T cells and CD19 B cells. The method was PCR. The instrument was an Illumina HiSeq 2500. TCR library preparation used molecular barcoding, with unique molecular identifiers applied to normalize quantification of the TCRbeta repertoire. TCRdb reworked the public reads: Q25 trimming with fastp, MiXCR clone assembly, productive beta chains retained. Rows matching on CDR3 protein sequence are summarized as one entry with the most common DNA and genes. Counted in this sample were approximately 630,000 distinct CDR3 sequences; around 12% of them appeared once. The ten biggest clones cover 0.79% of the sample.

Sequenced here: PBMCs, sampled before TCRalphabeta/CD19-depleted stem cell transplant. These receptors were obtained from a girl aged 2-10 years with congenital amegakaryocytic thrombocytopenia, due to receive a stem cell transplant.

The sample holds one count of this clonotype. This may be a read error: a much more frequent sequence differs by one nucleotide. The chain has TRBV15 and TRBJ1-1; no reliable D call. Germline V gene lookup returns CDR1 LNHNV and CDR2 YYDKDF (reference sequence). The CDR3 spans 14 residues. DNA for the CDR3: TGTGCCACCAGAAGAGAAAGCATGCAGGCTGAAGCTTTCTTT. Its protein product is CATRRESMQAEAFF.

The genes are TRBV18 and TRBJ2-5; D uncertain. Trimming removed 6 bases from V and 5 bases from J, with 19 bases in between. This CDR3 is built from 15 residues. CDR1 is KGHSH and CDR2 is LQKENI in the germline V gene. In DNA, the CDR3 is TGTGCCAGCTCCGGCAGGACGTCTTTGGGTGAGACCCAGTACTTC. Its protein product is CASSGRTSLGETQYF.

This chain links TRBV5-1 with TRBJ2-7; 7 nucleotides match TRBD2. Germline V gene lookup returns CDR1 SGHRS and CDR2 YFSETQ. Trimming took 0 bases from V and 0 from J; bases not matched to a gene: 6. There are 16 residues in the CDR3. The CDR3: CASSLEGLFSSYEQYF. CDR3 nucleotides: TGCGCCAGCAGCTTGGAGGGACTATTCAGCTCCTACGAGCAGTACTTC.

The V and J genes are TRBV11-2 and TRBJ2-7; D may be TRBD2 (5 bases). Trimming cost V 5 bases and J 3 bases, with 17 bases left between them. The CDR3 covers 15 residues. CDR1 is SGHAT and CDR2 is FQNNGV in the germline V gene. CDR3 protein: CASSRGRAALYEQYF. The CDR3 coding sequence is TGTGCCAGCAGCCGGGGTAGGGCGGCGCTCTACGAGCAGTACTTC.

This chain joins TRBV3-1 and TRBJ2-7; D is possibly TRBD2 (6 bases). The CDR3 extends over 15 amino acids. The germline gives CDR1 LGHDT, CDR2 YNNKEL (reference sequence). The V and J ends lost 4 bases and 3 bases respectively, with 16 bases between them. The CDR3 protein is CASSPRGGGNYEQYF. In DNA form, the CDR3 reads TGTGCCAGCAGCCCAAGGGGAGGCGGGAACTACGAGCAGTACTTC.

The V gene is TRBV25-1, the J gene TRBJ2-3; 9 nucleotides line up with TRBD2. The CDR3 runs 15 residues. The germline V gene encodes CDR1 MGHDK and CDR2 SYGVNS. The V and J ends lost 6 bases and 3 bases, in that order; junction bases with no gene match: 7. CDR3 region: CASSSSGAETDTQYF. Written as DNA, the CDR3 is TGTGCCAGCAGCTCTAGCGGGGCGGAGACAGATACGCAGTATTTT.

In its sample, this clonotype was seen a few times. The chain has TRBV20-1 and TRBJ2-6; D is unresolved. The V end lost 0 bases, the J end lost 2 bases, and 5 bases lay between the germline ends. The CDR3 is made up of 14 amino acids. Germline CDR1 reads DFQATT; CDR2 reads SNEGSKA (reference sequence). CDR3 sequence (DNA): TGCAGTGCTAGAGATCCAACTGGGGCCAACGTCCTGACTTTC. Residues: CSARDPTGANVLTF.

This clonotype was detected ten times or more. CDR3 nucleotide sequence: TGCGCCAGCAGCTTGGGTGACAGACTCACCGGGGAGCTGTTTTTT. Translating gives CASSLGDRLTGELFF. The genes are TRBV5-1 and TRBJ2-2; weak D call: TRBD1 (5 bases). The CDR3 sequence is 15 residues long. Trimming cost V 0 bases and J 4 bases, with 10 bases left between them. Germline CDR1 reads SGHRS; CDR2 reads YFSETQ.

There are many counts of this clonotype. This chain uses TRBV20-1 with TRBJ2-7, with TRBD2 matching over 8 bases. This CDR3 is 13 amino acids long. The germline CDR1 and CDR2 sequences are DFQATT and SNEGSKA (reference sequence). V was clipped by 6 bases and J by 5 bases; unmatched bases: 9. The CDR3 coding sequence is TGCAGTGCCCCAAGCGGGAGAGTAAACGAGCAGTACTTC. Its translation is CSAPSGRVNEQYF.

Only a few counts were recorded for this clonotype. This sequence joins TRBV20-1 and TRBJ2-6; D gene unclear. V was trimmed by 7 bases and J by 0 bases, leaving 4 bases between them. The CDR3 runs to 12 residues. Per the germline V gene, CDR1 is DFQATT and CDR2 is SNEGSKA (reference sequence). The CDR3 loop reads CSVTSGANVLTF. In DNA, the CDR3 is TGCAGTGTTACCTCTGGGGCCAACGTCCTGACTTTC.

The gene calls are TRBV5-1 and TRBJ2-3; 7 bases line up with TRBD1. Germline V gives CDR1 SGHRS, CDR2 YFSETQ. The CDR3 has 14 amino acids. The J segment lost 5 bases and the V segment lost 4 bases, leaving 7 bases of the junction unmatched. For the CDR3, the DNA is TGCGCCAGCAGCCTCGAAAGACAGGGAGATACGCAGTATTTT. It specifies CASSLERQGDTQYF.

This clonotype was detected ten times or more. The CDR3 nucleotides read TGCGCCAGCAGCCAAGTCTACTACCAGAGGGCAAATGAGCAGTTCTTC. It specifies CASSQVYYQRANEQFF. This chain joins TRBV4-1 and TRBJ2-1, with D maybe TRBD2 (5 bases). The CDR3 has 16 residues. V lost 1 base to trimming and J lost 7 bases, with 17 bases between them. Germline-derived CDR1 and CDR2 are MGHRA and YSYEKL.

This clonotype has a count of ten or more. This CDR3 reads CATGQTNTGELFF. The CDR3 nucleotides read TGCGCCACCGGACAGACGAACACCGGGGAGCTGTTTTTT. The chain combines TRBV5-1 with TRBJ2-2; D may be TRBD1 (6 bases). In germline, CDR1 is SGHRS, CDR2 YFSETQ. The CDR3 consists of 13 residues. V lost 9 bases and J lost 0, with 9 bases in between.

The chain joins TRBV12-3 or TRBV12-4 to TRBJ2-7, with 7 nucleotides matching TRBD2. V shed 6 bases, J shed 1 base, and the junction held 3 bases outside the gene matches. This CDR3 is 13 amino acids long. The CDR3 DNA sequence: TGTGCCAGCAGCACGGGACTATCCTACGAGCAGTACTTC. Translation gives CASSTGLSYEQYF.

This clonotype has a handful of counts. This chain links TRBV20-1 with TRBJ1-5, with TRBD1 as a possible D gene (6 bases). Germline CDR1 reads DFQATT; CDR2 reads SNEGSKA (reference sequence). The length of the CDR3 is 17 residues. Between the trimmed V and J ends, which lost 0 bases and 5 bases, there was a span of 20 bases. CDR3 amino acids: CSARDGFSPGADQPQHF. In DNA form, the CDR3 reads TGCAGTGCTAGAGATGGTTTCAGTCCAGGGGCTGATCAGCCCCAGCATTTT.

V is TRBV5-5 and J is TRBJ1-5; perhaps TRBD1 as D (6 bases). There are 15 residues in the CDR3. Germline V gene data show CDR1 as SGHKS and CDR2 as YYEKEE (reference sequence). Trimming left V 4 bases short and J 2 bases short, with 13 bases between. CDR3 DNA: TGTGCCAGCAGCCCTGGGGGCGTCGGCAATCAGCCCCAGCATTTT. Its translation is CASSPGGVGNQPQHF.

This clonotype was seen many times. The chain combines TRBV29-1 with TRBJ1-1; a weak D match, TRBD1 (5 bases). CDR1 is SQVTM, CDR2 ANQGSEA, per germline. The germline V and J ends were trimmed by 8 bases and 7 bases, with 14 bases remaining between them. This CDR3 region has 11 residues. The CDR3 region is CSIRGDGEAFF. CDR3 nucleotides: TGCAGCATACGGGGCGACGGTGAAGCTTTCTTT.

J is TRBJ2-1 and V is TRBV20-1; TRBD1 or TRBD2 may be the D gene (5 bases each). The CDR3 extends over 16 amino acids. Trimming took off 5 bases at V and 2 bases at J, with 19 bases between the two ends. The germline gives CDR1 DFQATT, CDR2 SNEGSKA (reference sequence). The CDR3 region is CSALPPTRGAYNEQFF. DNA for the CDR3: TGCAGTGCTCTTCCCCCAACTAGAGGGGCCTACAATGAGCAGTTCTTC.

At least ten counts were recorded for this clonotype. The chain uses TRBV12-3 or TRBV12-4 and TRBJ2-7; no clear D. Trimming removed 1 base from V and 3 bases from J, with 4 bases in between. The CDR3 totals 12 residues. The CDR3 sequence: CASSLDYYEQYF. CDR3 bases: TGTGCCAGCAGTTTAGACTACTACGAGCAGTACTTC.

This clonotype was picked up many times. The chain joins TRBV12-3 or TRBV12-4 to TRBJ2-7; TRBD1 matches 9 bases. After removal of 0 bases from V and 9 bases from J, the junction contained 12 bases not matched to a gene. The CDR3 extends over 16 amino acids. The chain's CDR3 is CASSLATGTGQVWQYF. As DNA, the CDR3 is TGTGCCAGCAGTTTAGCTACCGGGACAGGGCAGGTTTGGCAGTACTTC.

V gene TRBV3-1 combines with J gene TRBJ2-1; TRBD2 matches 9 bases. This CDR3 comprises 14 residues. Germline assignment: CDR1 LGHDT and CDR2 YNNKEL (reference sequence). The V gene end was trimmed by 4 bases and the J gene end by 10 bases; junction bases not matched to a gene: 8. CDR3 sequence (DNA): TGTGCCAGCAGCCCTGGGCTAGCGGGAACAGAGCAGTTCTTC. It specifies CASSPGLAGTEQFF.

This clonotype was counted between two and nine times. The rearrangement uses TRBV5-1 and TRBJ2-3, with 7 positions matching TRBD2. Germline trimming cut 5 bases from V and 7 bases from J; bases unmatched to any gene: 10. CDR1 and CDR2 (germline): SGHRS, YFSETQ. This CDR3 region has 14 residues. CDR3 sequence: CASSGPAGRNTQYF. The CDR3 DNA reads as TGCGCCAGCAGTGGTCCAGCGGGAAGAAATACGCAGTATTTT.

A few counts support this clonotype. The rearrangement links TRBV5-1 to TRBJ2-1, with a tentative D call TRBD2 (6 bases). The CDR3 consists of 17 residues. Germline V CDR1 and CDR2: SGHRS, YFSETQ. The V gene lost 1 base and the J gene lost 0 bases, with 14 bases spanning the gap. This CDR3 is CASSLSLAINSYNEQFF. The CDR3 DNA is TGCGCCAGCAGCTTGTCGCTAGCGATTAACTCCTACAATGAGCAGTTCTTC.

CDR3 amino acids: CASSKGGTVQETQYF. The CDR3 nucleotides are TGTGCCAGCAGCAAAGGAGGGACAGTTCAAGAGACCCAGTACTTC. The chain combines TRBV21-1 with TRBJ2-5; no check of the table's D call, TRBD1, against the DNA was made. TRBV21-1 is described as a pseudogene. The CDR3 totals 15 residues.

This clonotype was seen ten or more times. CDR3 region: CSASKGNQGYGYTF. CDR3 DNA sequence: TGCAGTGCTAGTAAAGGGAACCAGGGCTATGGCTACACCTTC. The genes are TRBV20-1 and TRBJ1-2; the D gene is possibly TRBD1 (5 bases). Per the germline V gene, CDR1 is DFQATT and CDR2 is SNEGSKA (reference sequence). This CDR3 has 14 residues. Trimming shortened V by 3 bases and J by 4 bases, and 15 bases separated the two germline ends.

The sample holds many counts of this clonotype. V and J are TRBV30 and TRBJ2-7, with TRBD1 matching over 8 bases. In germline, CDR1 is GTSNPN, CDR2 SVGIG (reference sequence). CDR3 length: 11 amino acids. Written as DNA, the CDR3 is TGTGCTTGGGGACAGGCCTACGAGCAGTACTTC. It is translated as CAWGQAYEQYF.

In this sample, this clonotype turned up many times. This rearrangement joins TRBV6-6 to TRBJ2-7; 12 bases align to TRBD2. Trimming cost V 7 bases and J 10 bases; bases outside gene matches: 8. The germline gives CDR1 MNHNY, CDR2 SVGAGI (reference sequence). The CDR3 runs 13 residues. CDR3 loop: CASTPSGRARQYF. Written as DNA, the CDR3 is TGTGCCAGCACTCCTAGCGGGAGGGCCAGACAGTACTTC.

At least ten counts were recorded for this clonotype. As DNA, the CDR3 is TGCGCCAGCAGGCGATTACGGACAGGGAGGCAAGAGACCCAGTACTTC. Translating it yields CASRRLRTGRQETQYF. The gene calls are TRBV5-1 and TRBJ2-5; 8 nucleotides line up with TRBD1. The CDR3 extends over 16 amino acids. Germline V gives CDR1 SGHRS, CDR2 YFSETQ. After removal of 5 bases from V and 2 bases from J, the junction contained 11 bases not matched to a gene.

This clonotype was recorded a few times. The CDR3 reads CASSRTGATYGYTF. Here the CDR3 DNA reads TGTGCCAGTAGCCGGACAGGGGCGACCTATGGCTACACCTTC. The chain employs TRBV19 and TRBJ1-2, with 9 bases matching TRBD1. The CDR3 has 14 amino acids. The germline V gene encodes CDR1 LNHDA and CDR2 SQIVND (reference sequence). V was pared by 6 bases and J by 4 bases, with 6 bases of the junction left unmatched.

This clonotype was observed many times. The chain is built from TRBV20-1 and TRBJ2-7; TRBD1 matches 7 bases. Germline V gene data show CDR1 as DFQATT and CDR2 as SNEGSKA (reference sequence). The CDR3 consists of 13 residues. The V gene end was trimmed by 4 bases and the J gene end by 6 bases; junction bases not matched to a gene: 9. In DNA form, the CDR3 reads TGCAGTGCTACACTCACAGGGGAAGGCGAGCAGTACTTC. Translated: CSATLTGEGEQYF.

This chain joins TRBV19 and TRBJ2-1; TRBD1 matches 8 bases. The CDR3 spans 15 residues. CDR1 and CDR2 from the germline V gene are LNHDA and SQIVND (reference sequence). Losses at the gene ends were 9 bases for V and 7 bases for J; bases not matched to a gene: 14. This CDR3 is CASGPPIRGQNEQFF. DNA of the CDR3: TGTGCCAGCGGCCCCCCGATCAGGGGGCAGAATGAGCAGTTCTTC.

This clonotype was observed a handful of times. The chain has TRBV5-6 and TRBJ2-2; 8 bases are shared with TRBD1. V shed 4 bases and J 7 bases; nucleotides not matched to a gene: 12. Germline CDR1 and CDR2: SGHDT and YYEEEE. The CDR3 is 16 residues long. The DNA of the CDR3 is TGTGCCAGCAGCGCCTTACCAGGGGGCAGGTTCGGGGAGCTGTTTTTT. Translation: CASSALPGGRFGELFF. The full variable domain, its missing parts supplied by reference TRBV5-6 and TRBJ2-2, is DAGVTQSPTHLIKTRGQQVTLRCSPKSGHDTVSWYQQALGQGPQFIFQYYEEEERQRGNFPDRFSGHQFPNYSSELNVNALLLGDSALYLCASSALPGGRFGELFFGEGSRLTVL.